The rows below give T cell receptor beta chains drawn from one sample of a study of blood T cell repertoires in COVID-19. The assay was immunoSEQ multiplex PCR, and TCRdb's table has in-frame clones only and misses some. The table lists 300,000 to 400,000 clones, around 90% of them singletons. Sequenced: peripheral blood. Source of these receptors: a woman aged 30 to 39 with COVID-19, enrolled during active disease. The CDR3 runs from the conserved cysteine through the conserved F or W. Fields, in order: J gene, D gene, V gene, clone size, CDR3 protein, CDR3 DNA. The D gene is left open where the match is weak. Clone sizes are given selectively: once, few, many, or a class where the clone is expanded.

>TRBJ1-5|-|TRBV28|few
CASTRRDLPNQPQHF
TGTGCCAGCACGCGGCGGGATCTCCCAAATCAGCCCCAGCATTTT
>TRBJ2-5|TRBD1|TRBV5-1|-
CASSPWGTVQETQYF
TGCGCCAGCAGCCCCTGGGGGACAGTACAAGAGACCCAGTACTTC
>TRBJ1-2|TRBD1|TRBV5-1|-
CASSLGTGGGYGYTF
TGCGCCAGCAGCTTAGGGACAGGGGGCGGCTATGGCTACACCTTC
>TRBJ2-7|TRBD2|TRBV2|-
CASITREGNEQYF
TGTGCCAGCATCACGCGGGAGGGAAACGAGCAGTACTTC
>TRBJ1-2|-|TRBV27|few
CASSLKPGPYGYTF
TGTGCCAGCAGTTTAAAACCAGGGCCCTATGGCTACACCTTC
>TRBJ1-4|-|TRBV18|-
CASSPQGGNEKLFF
TGTGCCAGCTCACCACAGGGAGGTAATGAAAAACTGTTTTTT
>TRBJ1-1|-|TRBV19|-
CASITVVGANTEAFF
TGTGCCAGTATCACAGTAGTGGGGGCGAACACTGAAGCTTTCTTT
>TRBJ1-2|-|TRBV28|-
CASSLQGSNYGYTF
TGTGCCAGCAGTTTGCAGGGGTCGAACTATGGCTACACCTTC
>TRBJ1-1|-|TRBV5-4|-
CASSFREANTEAFF
TGTGCCAGCAGCTTTCGCGAGGCAAACACTGAAGCTTTCTTT
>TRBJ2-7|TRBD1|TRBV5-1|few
CASSWDSSYEQYF
TGCGCCAGCAGCTGGGACAGCTCCTACGAGCAGTACTTC